This T cell receptor beta chain was recovered during a study of T cells after posttransplantation cyclophosphamide. This clone has ten or more counts. What it binds is unknown. The ends were cut back, 8 bases at V and 0 bases at J, with 13 bases in the middle. Germline V gene data show CDR1 as SGHVS and CDR2 as FNYEAQ. The CDR3 runs to 15 residues. Broader study findings: Blood and skin or GI T cell repertoires showed limited TRB overlap. TRB clonality was highly associated with recipient CMV seropositivity and reactivation. Later post-transplant blood repertoires were often dominated by donor CD8+ memory clones.

This table comes from immunoSEQ multiplex PCR, and its TCRdb copy is limited to in-frame clones, with some not included. The sample presents 20,000 to 30,000 clones, none singletons. The sequence came from a woman in her fifties or sixties in good health, CMV-negative, and a related stem cell transplant donor. The specimen was PBMCs. The rearrangement links TRBV7-6 to TRBJ2-2; D may be TRBD1 (5 bases). In nucleotides, the CDR3 is TGTGCCAGCCGCAGGGCGGCTTCGAACACCGGGGAGCTGTTTTTT. It is translated as CASRRAASNTGELFF.